One sample yielded the 3 T cell receptor beta chains listed below, sequenced in a study of blood T cell repertoires in COVID-19. Here immunoSEQ multiplex PCR was the method, and the copy in TCRdb shows in-frame clones only, minus some. The sample has some 52,000 clones, 80% to 85% seen once. Specimen: peripheral blood. Receptors originate from a man in his fifties with acute or convalescent COVID-19.

The chain carries TRBV7-9 and TRBJ1-3; maybe TRBD1 (5 bases). The CDR3 contains 15 residues. V lost 5 bases and J lost 0, with 11 bases in between. Looked up from germline, CDR1 is SEHNR and CDR2 is FQNEAQ (reference sequence). The CDR3 DNA reads TGTGCCAGCAGCCCCTCGGGGGGCTCTGGAAACACCATATATTTT. It yields the protein CASSPSGGSGNTIYF.

This sequence joins TRBV10-2 and TRBJ2-2; tentative D call: TRBD1 (6 bases). The CDR3 contains 15 residues. Trimming took off 5 bases at V and 4 bases at J, with 14 bases between the two ends. Germline lookup yields CDR1 WSHSY and CDR2 SAAADI. CDR3 residues: CASSNWDTATGELFF. For the CDR3, the DNA is TGCGCCAGCAGTAATTGGGACACGGCCACCGGGGAGCTGTTTTTT.

The chain has TRBV9 and TRBJ1-3, with D maybe TRBD1 (6 bases). This CDR3 region has 17 residues. Deletions cut 0 bases from V and 0 bases from J, with 13 bases between. Germline V gene data show CDR1 as SGDLS and CDR2 as YYNGEE. DNA of the CDR3: TGTGCCAGCAGCGTAGACCCAGGACAGAGCTCTGGAAACACCATATATTTT. Translated, it gives CASSVDPGQSSGNTIYF.